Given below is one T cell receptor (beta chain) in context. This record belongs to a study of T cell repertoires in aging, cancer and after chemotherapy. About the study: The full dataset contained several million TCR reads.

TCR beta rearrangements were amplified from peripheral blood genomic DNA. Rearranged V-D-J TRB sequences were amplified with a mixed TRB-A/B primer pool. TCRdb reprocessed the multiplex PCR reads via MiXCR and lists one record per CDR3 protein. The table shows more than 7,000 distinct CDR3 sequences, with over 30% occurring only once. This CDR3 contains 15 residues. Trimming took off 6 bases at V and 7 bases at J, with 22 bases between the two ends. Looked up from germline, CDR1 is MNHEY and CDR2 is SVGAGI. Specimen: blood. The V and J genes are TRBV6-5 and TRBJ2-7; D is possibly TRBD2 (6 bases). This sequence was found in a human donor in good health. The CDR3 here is CASRHLAGGENEQYF. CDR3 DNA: TGTGCCAGCAGACACCTAGCTGGAGGGGAGAATGAGCAGTACTTC.